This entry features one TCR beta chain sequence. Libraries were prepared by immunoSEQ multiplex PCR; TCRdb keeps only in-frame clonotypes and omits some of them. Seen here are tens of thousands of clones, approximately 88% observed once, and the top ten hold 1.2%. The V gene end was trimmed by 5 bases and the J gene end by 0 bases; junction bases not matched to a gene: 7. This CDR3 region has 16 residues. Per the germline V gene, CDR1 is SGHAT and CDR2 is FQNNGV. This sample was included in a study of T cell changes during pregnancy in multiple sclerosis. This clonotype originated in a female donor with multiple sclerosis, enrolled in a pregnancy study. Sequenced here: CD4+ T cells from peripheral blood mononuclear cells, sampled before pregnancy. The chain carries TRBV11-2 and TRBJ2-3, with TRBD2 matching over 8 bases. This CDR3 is CASSLSSGASTDTQYF. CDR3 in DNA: TGTGCCAGCAGCCTTAGTAGCGGGGCTAGCACAGATACGCAGTATTTT.